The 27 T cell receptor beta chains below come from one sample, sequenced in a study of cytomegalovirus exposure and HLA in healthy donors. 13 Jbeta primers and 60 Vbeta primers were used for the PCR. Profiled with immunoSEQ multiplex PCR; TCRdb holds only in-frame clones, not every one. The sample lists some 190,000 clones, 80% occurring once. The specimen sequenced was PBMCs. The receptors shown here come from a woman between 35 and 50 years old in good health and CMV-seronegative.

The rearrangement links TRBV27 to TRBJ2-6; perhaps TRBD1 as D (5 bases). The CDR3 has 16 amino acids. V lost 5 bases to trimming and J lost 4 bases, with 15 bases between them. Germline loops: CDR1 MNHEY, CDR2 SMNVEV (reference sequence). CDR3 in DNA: TGTGCCAGCAGTCCTCCTCAGGGCTCCGGGGCCAACGTCCTGACTTTC. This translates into CASSPPQGSGANVLTF.

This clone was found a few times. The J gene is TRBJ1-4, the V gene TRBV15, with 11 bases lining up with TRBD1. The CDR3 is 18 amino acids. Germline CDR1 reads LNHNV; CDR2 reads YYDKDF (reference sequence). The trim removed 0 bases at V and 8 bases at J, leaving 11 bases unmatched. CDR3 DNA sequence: TGTGCCACCAGCAGAGATTGGGGGGGCGGGACAGGGGGGGAAAAACTGTTTTTT. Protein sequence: CATSRDWGGGTGGEKLFF.

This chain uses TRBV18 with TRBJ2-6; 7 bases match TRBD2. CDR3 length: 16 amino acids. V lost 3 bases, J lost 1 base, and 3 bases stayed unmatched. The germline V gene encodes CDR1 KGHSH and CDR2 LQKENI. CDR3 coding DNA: TGTGCCAGCTCACCGAAAGCGGGATCTGGGGCCAACGTCCTGACTTTC. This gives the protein CASSPKAGSGANVLTF.

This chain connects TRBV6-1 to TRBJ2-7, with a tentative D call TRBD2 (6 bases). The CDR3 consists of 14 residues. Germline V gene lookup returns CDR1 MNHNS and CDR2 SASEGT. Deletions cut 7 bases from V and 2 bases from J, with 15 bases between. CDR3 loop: CASTVGGVTYEQYV. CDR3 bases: TGTGCCAGCACCGTCGGAGGGGTTACCTACGAGCAGTACGTC.

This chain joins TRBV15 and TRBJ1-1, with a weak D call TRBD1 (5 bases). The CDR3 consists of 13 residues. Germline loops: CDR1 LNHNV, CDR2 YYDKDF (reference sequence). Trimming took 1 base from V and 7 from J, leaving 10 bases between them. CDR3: CATSRGGGGEAFF. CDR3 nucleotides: TGTGCCACCAGCAGAGGGGGCGGGGGTGAAGCTTTCTTT.

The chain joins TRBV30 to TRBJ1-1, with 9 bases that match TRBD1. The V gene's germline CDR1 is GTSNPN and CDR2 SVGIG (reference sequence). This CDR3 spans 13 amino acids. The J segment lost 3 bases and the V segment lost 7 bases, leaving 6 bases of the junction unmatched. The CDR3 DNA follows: TGTGCCTTCGAACAGGGGGCGGACACTGAAGCTTTCTTT. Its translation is CAFEQGADTEAFF.

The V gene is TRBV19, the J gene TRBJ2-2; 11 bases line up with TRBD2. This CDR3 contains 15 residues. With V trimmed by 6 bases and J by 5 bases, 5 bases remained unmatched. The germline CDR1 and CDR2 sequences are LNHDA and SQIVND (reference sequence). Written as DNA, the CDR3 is TGTGCCAGTAGGACCACTAGCGGGAGAACCGGGGAGCTGTTTTTT. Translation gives CASRTTSGRTGELFF. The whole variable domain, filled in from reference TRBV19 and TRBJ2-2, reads DGGITQSPKYLFRKEGQNVTLSCEQNLNHDAMYWYRQDPGQGLRLIYYSQIVNDFQKGDIAEGYSVSREKKESFPLTVTSAQKNPTAFYLCASRTTSGRTGELFFGEGSRLTVL.

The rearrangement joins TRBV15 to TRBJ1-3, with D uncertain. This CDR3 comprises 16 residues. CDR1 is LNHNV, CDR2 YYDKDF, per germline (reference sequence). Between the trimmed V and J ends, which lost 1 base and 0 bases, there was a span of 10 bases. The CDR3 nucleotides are TGTGCCACCAGCAGAGGAATACAGCACTCTGGAAACACCATATATTTT. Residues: CATSRGIQHSGNTIYF.

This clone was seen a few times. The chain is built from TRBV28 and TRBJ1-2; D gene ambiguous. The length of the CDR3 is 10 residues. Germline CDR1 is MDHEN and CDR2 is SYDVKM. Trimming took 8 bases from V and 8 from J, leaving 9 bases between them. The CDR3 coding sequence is TGTGCCAGCGGGCAAGAAGGCTACACCTTC. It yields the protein CASGQEGYTF.

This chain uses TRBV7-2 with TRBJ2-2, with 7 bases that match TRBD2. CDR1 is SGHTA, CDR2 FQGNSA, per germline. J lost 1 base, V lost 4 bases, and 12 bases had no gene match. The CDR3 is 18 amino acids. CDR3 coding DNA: TGTGCCAGCAGCTCCCGGGTGGATAGCGGGTTGAACACCGGGGAGCTGTTTTTT. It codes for CASSSRVDSGLNTGELFF.

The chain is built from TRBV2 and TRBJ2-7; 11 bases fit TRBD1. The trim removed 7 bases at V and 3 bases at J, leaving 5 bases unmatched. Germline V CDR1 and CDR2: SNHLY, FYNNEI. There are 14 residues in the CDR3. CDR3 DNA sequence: TGTGCCAGCACTTCGGGACAGGGGGTCTACGAGCAGTACTTC. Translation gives CASTSGQGVYEQYF.

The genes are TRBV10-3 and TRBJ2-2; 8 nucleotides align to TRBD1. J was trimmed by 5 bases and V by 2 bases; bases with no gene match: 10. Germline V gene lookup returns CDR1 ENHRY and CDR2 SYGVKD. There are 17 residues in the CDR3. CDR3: CAISEEAGGSRTGELFF. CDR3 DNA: TGTGCCATCAGTGAGGAGGCAGGGGGCTCTAGAACCGGGGAGCTGTTTTTT.

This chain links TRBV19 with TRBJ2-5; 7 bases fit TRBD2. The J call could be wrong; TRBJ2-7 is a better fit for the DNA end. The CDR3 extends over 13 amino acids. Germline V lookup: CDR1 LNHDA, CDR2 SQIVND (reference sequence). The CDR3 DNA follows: TGTGCCAGTAGTGGTAGAGGGGAGGGCGAGCAGTACTTC. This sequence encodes CASSGRGEGEQYF.

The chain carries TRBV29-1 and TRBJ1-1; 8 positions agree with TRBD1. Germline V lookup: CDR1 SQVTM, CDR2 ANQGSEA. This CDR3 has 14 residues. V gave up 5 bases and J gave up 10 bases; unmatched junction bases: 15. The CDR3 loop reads CSVQPRQGPSGAFF. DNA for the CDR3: TGCAGCGTTCAACCCCGACAGGGGCCATCAGGAGCTTTCTTT. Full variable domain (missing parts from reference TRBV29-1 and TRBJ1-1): SAVISQKPSRDICQRGTSLTIQCQVDSQVTMMFWYRQQPGQSLTLIATANQGSEATYESGFVIDKFPISRPNLTFSTLTVSNMSPEDSSIYLCSVQPRQGPSGAFFGQGTRLTVV.

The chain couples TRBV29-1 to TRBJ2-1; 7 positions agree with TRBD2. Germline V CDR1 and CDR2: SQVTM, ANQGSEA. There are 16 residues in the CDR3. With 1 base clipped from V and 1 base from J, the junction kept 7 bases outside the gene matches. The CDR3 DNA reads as TGCAGCGTTGAAGGCGCGGGGGATGGATCCTACAATGAGCAGTTCTTC. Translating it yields CSVEGAGDGSYNEQFF.

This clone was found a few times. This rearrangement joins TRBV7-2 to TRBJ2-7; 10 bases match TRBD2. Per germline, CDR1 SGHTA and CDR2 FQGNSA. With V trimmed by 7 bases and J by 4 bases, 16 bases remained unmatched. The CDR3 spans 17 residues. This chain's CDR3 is CASIPLGGAGGPYEQYF. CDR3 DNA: TGTGCCAGCATCCCACTGGGGGGAGCGGGAGGGCCGTACGAGCAGTACTTC.

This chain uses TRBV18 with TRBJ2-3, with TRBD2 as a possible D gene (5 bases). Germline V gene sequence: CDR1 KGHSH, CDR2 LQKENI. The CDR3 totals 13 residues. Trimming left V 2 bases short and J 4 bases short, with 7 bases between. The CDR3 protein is CASSPDGADTQYF. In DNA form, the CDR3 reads TGTGCCAGCTCACCAGACGGGGCAGATACGCAGTATTTT. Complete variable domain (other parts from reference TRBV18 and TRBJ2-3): NAGVMQNPRHLVRRRGQEARLRCSPMKGHSHVYWYRQLPEEGLKFMVYLQKENIIDESGMPKERFSAEFPKEGPSILRIQQVVRGDSAAYFCASSPDGADTQYFGPGTRLTVL.

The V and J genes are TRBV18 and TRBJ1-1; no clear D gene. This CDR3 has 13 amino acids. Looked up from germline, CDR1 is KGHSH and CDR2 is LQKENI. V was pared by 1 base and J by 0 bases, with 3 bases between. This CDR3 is CASSPRVNTEAFF. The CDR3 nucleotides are TGTGCCAGCTCACCACGCGTGAACACTGAAGCTTTCTTT.

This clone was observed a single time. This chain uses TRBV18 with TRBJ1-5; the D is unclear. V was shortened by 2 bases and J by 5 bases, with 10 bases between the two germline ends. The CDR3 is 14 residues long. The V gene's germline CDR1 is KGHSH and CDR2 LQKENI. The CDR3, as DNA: TGTGCCAGCTCACCAATGGTTATAGATCAGCCCCAGCATTTT. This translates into CASSPMVIDQPQHF.

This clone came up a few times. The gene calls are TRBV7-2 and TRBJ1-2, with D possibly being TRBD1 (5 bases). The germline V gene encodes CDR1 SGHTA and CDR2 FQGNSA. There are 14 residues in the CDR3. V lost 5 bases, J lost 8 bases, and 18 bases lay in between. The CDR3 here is CASSPPSWGGGYTF. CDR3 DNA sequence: TGTGCCAGCAGCCCCCCTTCCTGGGGCGGCGGCTACACCTTC.

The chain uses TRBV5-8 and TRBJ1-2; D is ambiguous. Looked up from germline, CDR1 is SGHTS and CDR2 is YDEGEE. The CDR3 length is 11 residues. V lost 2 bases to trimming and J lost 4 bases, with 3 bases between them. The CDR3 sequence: CASSFSYGYTF. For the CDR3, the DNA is TGTGCCAGCAGCTTTAGCTATGGCTACACCTTC.

This chain's CDR3 is CATSRGEANQPQHF. CDR3 in DNA: TGTGCCACCAGCAGAGGCGAAGCTAATCAGCCCCAGCATTTT. This rearrangement joins TRBV15 to TRBJ1-5, with D unclear. This CDR3 spans 14 amino acids. The germline V and J ends were trimmed by 1 base and 4 bases, with 8 bases remaining between them. CDR1 LNHNV and CDR2 YYDKDF come from the germline V gene (reference sequence).

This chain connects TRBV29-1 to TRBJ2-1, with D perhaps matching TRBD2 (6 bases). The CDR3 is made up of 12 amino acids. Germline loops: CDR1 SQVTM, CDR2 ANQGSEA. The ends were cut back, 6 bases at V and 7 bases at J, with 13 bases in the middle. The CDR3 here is CSVGGGGNEQFF. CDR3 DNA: TGCAGCGTGGGGGGAGGCGGGAATGAGCAGTTCTTC.

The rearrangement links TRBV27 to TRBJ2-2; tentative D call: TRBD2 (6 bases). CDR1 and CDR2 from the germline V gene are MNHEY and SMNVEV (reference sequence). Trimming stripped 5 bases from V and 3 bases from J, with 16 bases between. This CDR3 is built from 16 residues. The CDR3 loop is CASSTRLVAHTGELFF. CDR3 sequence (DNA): TGTGCCAGCAGTACACGACTAGTTGCACACACCGGGGAGCTGTTTTTT.

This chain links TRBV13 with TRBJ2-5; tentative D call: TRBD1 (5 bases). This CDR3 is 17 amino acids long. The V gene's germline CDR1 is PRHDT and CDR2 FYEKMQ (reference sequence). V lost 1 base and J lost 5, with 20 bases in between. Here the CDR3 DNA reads TGTGCCAGCAGCTTAGACCCAAGGTGGGGCCCAGGGGAGACCCAGTACTTC. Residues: CASSLDPRWGPGETQYF. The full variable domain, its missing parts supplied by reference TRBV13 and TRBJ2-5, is AAGVIQSPRHLIKEKRETATLKCYPIPRHDTVYWYQQGPGQDPQFLISFYEKMQSDKGSIPDRFSAQQFSDYHSELNMSSLELGDSALYFCASSLDPRWGPGETQYFGPGTRLLVL.

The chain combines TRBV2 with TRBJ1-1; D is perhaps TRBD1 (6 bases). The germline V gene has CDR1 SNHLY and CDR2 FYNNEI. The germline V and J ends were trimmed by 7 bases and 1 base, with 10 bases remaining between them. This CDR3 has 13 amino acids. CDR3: CASTAQGNTEAFF. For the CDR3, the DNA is TGTGCCAGCACGGCACAGGGGAACACTGAAGCTTTCTTT.

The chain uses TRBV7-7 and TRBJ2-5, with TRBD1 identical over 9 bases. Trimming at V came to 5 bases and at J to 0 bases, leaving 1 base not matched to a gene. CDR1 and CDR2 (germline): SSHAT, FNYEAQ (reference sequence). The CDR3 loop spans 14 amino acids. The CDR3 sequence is CASSRDRDQETQYF. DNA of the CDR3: TGTGCCAGCAGCCGGGACAGGGACCAAGAGACCCAGTACTTC.